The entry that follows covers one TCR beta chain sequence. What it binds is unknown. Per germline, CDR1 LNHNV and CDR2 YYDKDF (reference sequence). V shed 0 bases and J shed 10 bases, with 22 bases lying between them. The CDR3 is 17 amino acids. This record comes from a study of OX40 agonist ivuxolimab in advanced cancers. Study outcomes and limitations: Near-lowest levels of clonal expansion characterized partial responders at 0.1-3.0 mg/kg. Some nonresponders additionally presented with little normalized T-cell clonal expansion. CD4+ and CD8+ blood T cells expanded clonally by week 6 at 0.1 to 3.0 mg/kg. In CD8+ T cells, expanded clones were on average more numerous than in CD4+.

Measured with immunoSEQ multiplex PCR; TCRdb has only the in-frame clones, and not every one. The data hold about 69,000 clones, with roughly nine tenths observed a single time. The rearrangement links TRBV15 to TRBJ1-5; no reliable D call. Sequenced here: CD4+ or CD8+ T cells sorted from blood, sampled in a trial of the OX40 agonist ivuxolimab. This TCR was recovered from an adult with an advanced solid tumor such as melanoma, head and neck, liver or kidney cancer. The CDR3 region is CATSRDGSGLGVNPQHF. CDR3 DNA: TGTGCCACCAGCAGAGACGGGTCAGGTCTAGGTGTGAATCCCCAGCATTTT.